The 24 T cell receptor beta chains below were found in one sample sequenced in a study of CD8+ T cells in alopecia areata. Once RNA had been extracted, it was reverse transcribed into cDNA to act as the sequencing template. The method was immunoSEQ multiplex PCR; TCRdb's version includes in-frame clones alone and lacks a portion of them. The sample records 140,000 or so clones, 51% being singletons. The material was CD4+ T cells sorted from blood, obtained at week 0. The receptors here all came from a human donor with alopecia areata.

CDR3 in DNA: TGCGCCAGCAGCTTACGGGACAGGGCCCACGAGCAGTACTTC. Translated, it gives CASSLRDRAHEQYF. This rearrangement joins TRBV5-1 to TRBJ2-7, with 9 bases matching TRBD1. This CDR3 has 14 amino acids. V shed 2 bases and J 5 bases; nucleotides not matched to a gene: 5. CDR1 is SGHRS, CDR2 YFSETQ, per germline. Variable domain in full (rest from reference TRBV5-1 and TRBJ2-7): KAGVTQTPRYLIKTRGQQVTLSCSPISGHRSVSWYQQTPGQGLQFLFEYFSETQRNKGNFPGRFSGRQFSNSRSEMNVSTLELGDSALYLCASSLRDRAHEQYFGPGTRLTVT.

The CDR3 loop reads CASSPHRDQETQYF. CDR3 in DNA: TGCGCCAGCAGCCCCCACAGGGATCAAGAGACCCAGTACTTC. The chain links TRBV5-1 to TRBJ2-5, with a possible D match to TRBD1 (6 bases). Germline V gene lookup returns CDR1 SGHRS and CDR2 YFSETQ. V was shortened by 4 bases and J by 2 bases, with 12 bases between the two germline ends. The CDR3 loop spans 14 amino acids.

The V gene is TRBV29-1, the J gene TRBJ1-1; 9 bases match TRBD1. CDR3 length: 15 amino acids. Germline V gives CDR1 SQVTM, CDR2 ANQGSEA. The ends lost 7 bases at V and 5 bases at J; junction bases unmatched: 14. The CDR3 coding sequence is TGCAGCGGTGGGTACTGGGGACAGGGTAGAACTGAAGCTTTCTTT. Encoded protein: CSGGYWGQGRTEAFF.

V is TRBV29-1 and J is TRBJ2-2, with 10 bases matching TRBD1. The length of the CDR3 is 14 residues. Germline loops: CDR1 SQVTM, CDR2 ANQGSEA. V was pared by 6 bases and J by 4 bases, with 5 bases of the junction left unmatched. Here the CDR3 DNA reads TGCAGCGTCTCGGGGACAGGGGCCACCGGGGAGCTGTTTTTT. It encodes CSVSGTGATGELFF.

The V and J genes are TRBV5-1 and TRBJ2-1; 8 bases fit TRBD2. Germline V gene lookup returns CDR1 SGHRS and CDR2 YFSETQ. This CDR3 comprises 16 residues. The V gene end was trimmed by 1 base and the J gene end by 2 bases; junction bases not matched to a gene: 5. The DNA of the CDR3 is TGCGCCAGCAGCTTGTCCAGTAGCGGGACCTACAATGAGCAGTTCTTC. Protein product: CASSLSSSGTYNEQFF.

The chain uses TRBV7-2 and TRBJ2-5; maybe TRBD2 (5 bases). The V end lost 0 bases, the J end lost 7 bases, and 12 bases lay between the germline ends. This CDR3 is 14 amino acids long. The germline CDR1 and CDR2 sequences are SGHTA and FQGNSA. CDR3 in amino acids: CASSLARANPTQYF. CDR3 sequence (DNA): TGTGCCAGCAGCTTAGCGAGGGCTAATCCGACCCAGTACTTC.

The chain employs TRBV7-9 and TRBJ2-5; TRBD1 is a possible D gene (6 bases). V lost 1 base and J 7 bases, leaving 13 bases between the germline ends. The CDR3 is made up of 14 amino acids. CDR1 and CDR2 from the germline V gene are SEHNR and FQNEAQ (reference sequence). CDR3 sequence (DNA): TGTGCCAGCAGCTTAGATCAACAGGGCAGGACCCAGTACTTC. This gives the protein CASSLDQQGRTQYF.

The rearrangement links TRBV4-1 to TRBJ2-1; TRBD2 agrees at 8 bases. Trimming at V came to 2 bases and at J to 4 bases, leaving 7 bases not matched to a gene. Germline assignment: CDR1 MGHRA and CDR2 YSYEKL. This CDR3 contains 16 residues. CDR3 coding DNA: TGCGCCAGCAGCCAACCTCGGGCTAGCGGGTACAATGAGCAGTTCTTC. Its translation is CASSQPRASGYNEQFF.

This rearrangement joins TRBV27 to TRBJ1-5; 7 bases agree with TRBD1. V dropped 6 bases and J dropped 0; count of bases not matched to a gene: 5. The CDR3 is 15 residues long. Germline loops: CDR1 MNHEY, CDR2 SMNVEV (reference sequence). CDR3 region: CASSRKGASNQPQHF. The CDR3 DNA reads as TGTGCCAGCAGCCGCAAGGGGGCTAGCAATCAGCCCCAGCATTTT.

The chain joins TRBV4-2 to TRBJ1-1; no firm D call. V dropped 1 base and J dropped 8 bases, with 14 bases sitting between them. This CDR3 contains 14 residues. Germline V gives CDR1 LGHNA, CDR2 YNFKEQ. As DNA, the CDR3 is TGTGCCAGCAGCCAAGTACAGCCGAACGGAGAAGCTTTCTTT. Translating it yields CASSQVQPNGEAFF.

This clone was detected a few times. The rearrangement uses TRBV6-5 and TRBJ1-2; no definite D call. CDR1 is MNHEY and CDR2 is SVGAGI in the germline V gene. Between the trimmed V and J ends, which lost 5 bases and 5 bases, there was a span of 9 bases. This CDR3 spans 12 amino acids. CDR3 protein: CASSPMGYGYTF. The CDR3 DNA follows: TGTGCCAGCAGTCCTATGGGGTATGGCTACACCTTC.

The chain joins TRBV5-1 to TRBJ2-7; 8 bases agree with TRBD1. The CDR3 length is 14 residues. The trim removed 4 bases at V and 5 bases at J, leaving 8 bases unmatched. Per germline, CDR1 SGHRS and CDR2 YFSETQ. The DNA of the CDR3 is TGCGCCAGCAGCGGGGGACAGGTCAGTAACGAGCAGTACTTC. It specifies CASSGGQVSNEQYF.

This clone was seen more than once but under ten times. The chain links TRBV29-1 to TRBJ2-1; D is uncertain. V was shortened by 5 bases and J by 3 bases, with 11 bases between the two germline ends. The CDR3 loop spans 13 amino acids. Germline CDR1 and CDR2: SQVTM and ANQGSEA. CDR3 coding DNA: TGCAGCGTTAGGAAGGCTATCTACAATGAGCAGTTCTTC. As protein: CSVRKAIYNEQFF.

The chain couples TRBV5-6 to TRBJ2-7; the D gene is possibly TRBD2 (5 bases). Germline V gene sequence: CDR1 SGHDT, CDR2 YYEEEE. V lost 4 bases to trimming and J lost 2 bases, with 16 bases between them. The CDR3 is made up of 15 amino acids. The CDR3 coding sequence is TGTGCCAGCAGCCCCCTGAAGCGGTCCACCTACGAGCAGTACTTC. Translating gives CASSPLKRSTYEQYF.

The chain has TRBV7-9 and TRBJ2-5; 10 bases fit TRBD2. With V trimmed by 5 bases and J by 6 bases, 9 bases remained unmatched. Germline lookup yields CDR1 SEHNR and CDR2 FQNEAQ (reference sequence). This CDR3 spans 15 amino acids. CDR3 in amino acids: CASSPALAGDQTQYF. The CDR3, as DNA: TGTGCCAGCAGCCCCGCCCTAGCGGGAGATCAGACCCAGTACTTC.

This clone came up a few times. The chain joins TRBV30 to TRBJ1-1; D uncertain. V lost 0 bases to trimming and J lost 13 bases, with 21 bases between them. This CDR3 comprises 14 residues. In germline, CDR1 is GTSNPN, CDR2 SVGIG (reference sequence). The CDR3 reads CAWSVSQSATESFF. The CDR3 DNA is TGTGCCTGGAGTGTATCTCAAAGCGCCACCGAGAGTTTCTTT.

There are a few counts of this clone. This CDR3 reads CATSTSGSSDTQYF. Here the CDR3 DNA reads TGTGCCACCAGCACCTCTGGATCCTCTGATACGCAGTATTTT. V and J are TRBV15 and TRBJ2-3, with no clear D. Germline CDR1 reads LNHNV; CDR2 reads YYDKDF (reference sequence). Deletions cut 4 bases from V and 6 bases from J, with 14 bases between. This CDR3 has 14 amino acids.

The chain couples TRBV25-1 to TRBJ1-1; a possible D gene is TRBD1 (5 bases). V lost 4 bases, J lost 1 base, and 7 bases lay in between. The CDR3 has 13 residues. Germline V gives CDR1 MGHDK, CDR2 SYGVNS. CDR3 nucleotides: TGTGCCAGCAGTGGACAGTGGAACACTGAAGCTTTCTTT. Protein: CASSGQWNTEAFF.

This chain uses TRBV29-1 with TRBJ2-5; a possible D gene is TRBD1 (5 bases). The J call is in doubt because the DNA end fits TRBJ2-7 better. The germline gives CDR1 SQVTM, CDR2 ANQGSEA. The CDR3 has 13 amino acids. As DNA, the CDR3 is TGCAGCGTTGATGGGCAGGGTGACTACGAGCAGTACTTC. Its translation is CSVDGQGDYEQYF.

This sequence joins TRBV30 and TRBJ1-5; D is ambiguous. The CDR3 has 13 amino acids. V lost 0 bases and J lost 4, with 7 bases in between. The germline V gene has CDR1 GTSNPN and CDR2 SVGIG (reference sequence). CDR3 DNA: TGTGCCTGGAGTGTAGGTCTTAATCAGCCCCAGCATTTT. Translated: CAWSVGLNQPQHF.

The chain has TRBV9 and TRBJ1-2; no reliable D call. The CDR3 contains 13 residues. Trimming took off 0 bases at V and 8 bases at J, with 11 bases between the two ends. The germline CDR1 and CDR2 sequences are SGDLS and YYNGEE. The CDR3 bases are TGTGCCAGCAGCGTAGTTGAGGGTGGAGGCTACACCTTC. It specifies CASSVVEGGGYTF.

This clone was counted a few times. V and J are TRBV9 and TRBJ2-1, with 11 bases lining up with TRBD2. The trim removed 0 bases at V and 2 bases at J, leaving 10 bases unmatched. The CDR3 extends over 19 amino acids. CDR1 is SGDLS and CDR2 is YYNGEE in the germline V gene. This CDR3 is CASSVALTTSGNPYNEQFF. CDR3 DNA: TGTGCCAGCAGCGTAGCTCTTACGACTAGCGGGAACCCCTACAATGAGCAGTTCTTC.

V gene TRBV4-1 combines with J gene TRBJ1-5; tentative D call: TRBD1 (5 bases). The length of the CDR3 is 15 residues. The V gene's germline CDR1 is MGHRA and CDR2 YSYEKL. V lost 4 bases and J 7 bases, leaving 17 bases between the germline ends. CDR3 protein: CASSPRDGDWQPQHF. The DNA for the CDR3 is TGCGCCAGCAGCCCCCGGGACGGAGACTGGCAGCCCCAGCATTTT.

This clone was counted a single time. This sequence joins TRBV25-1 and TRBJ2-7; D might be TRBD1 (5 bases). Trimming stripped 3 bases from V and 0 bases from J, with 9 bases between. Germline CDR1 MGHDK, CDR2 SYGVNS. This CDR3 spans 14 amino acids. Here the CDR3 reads CASSDQGGSYEQYF. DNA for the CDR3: TGTGCCAGCAGTGATCAGGGCGGCTCCTACGAGCAGTACTTC.